Below are 30 T cell receptor beta chains sequenced from a single sample in a study of shared clonotypes between healthy human individuals. The data were produced by immunoSEQ multiplex PCR, yet TCRdb's version contains in-frame clones alone and is incomplete. The sample lists around 300,000 clones; roughly 91% were seen once. The sequenced sample was memory CD8+ T cells sorted from blood. The subset is: CD45RO+ cells pooled with CCR7-negative TemRA cells. Every receptor here comes from a man in his late teens or twenties in good health.

The CDR3 loop is CASSLARQGSYEQYF. DNA for the CDR3: TGTGCCAGCAGCTTAGCGAGGCAGGGATCCTACGAGCAGTACTTC. V gene TRBV7-8 combines with J gene TRBJ2-7; D perhaps matches TRBD1 (5 bases). The CDR3 totals 15 residues. V lost 0 bases and J 1 base, leaving 10 bases between the germline ends. Germline V gene data show CDR1 as SGHVS and CDR2 as FQNEAQ.

The chain combines TRBV4-1 with TRBJ2-2; D uncertain. Trimming pared 1 base from V and 5 bases from J, leaving 20 bases between. The CDR3 loop spans 18 amino acids. Germline CDR1 reads MGHRA; CDR2 reads YSYEKL. The CDR3 coding sequence is TGCGCCAGCAGCCAAGTTCTTGTAACAGCCCTGGGGACCGGGGAGCTGTTTTTT. It codes for CASSQVLVTALGTGELFF.

In the case of this clone: Germline and junction disagree at one end, which may indicate a read error. The chain has TRBV27 and TRBJ2-7; perhaps D is TRBD1 or TRBD2 (5 bases each). Germline V gene lookup returns CDR1 MNHEY and CDR2 SMNVEV (reference sequence). There are 16 residues in the CDR3. The chain's CDR3 is CASSISPGTTPLEQYF. The CDR3 DNA reads TGTGCCAGCAGTATATCTCCGGGGACGACCCCCCTCGAGCAGTACTTC.

The chain links TRBV28 to TRBJ2-1, with D possibly being TRBD2 (6 bases). Trimming left V 4 bases short and J 7 bases short, with 20 bases between. CDR1 is MDHEN, CDR2 SYDVKM, per germline. The CDR3 sequence is 16 residues long. The CDR3, as DNA: TGTGCCAGCAGTTCCGAAGGGGAGGATTTTAGGAATGAGCAGTTCTTC. Encoded protein: CASSSEGEDFRNEQFF.

This sequence joins TRBV5-8 and TRBJ2-7; 7 bases map to TRBD1. The CDR3 is 15 amino acids. Germline assignment: CDR1 SGHTS and CDR2 YDEGEE. The V segment lost 2 bases and the J segment 4 bases; nucleotides outside the gene matches: 9. The CDR3 DNA reads as TGTGCCAGCAGCTTCCATCGGGACAGAAGGTACGAGCAGTACTTC. This gives the protein CASSFHRDRRYEQYF.

The chain recombines TRBV7-9 with TRBJ1-6, with TRBD1 identical over 8 bases. The CDR3 totals 15 residues. After removal of 5 bases from V and 7 bases from J, the junction contained 7 bases not matched to a gene. Germline V CDR1 and CDR2: SEHNR, FQNEAQ (reference sequence). DNA for the CDR3: TGTGCCAGCAGCGCGGACAGGGAAGGGAATTCACCCCTCCACTTT. Its translation is CASSADREGNSPLHF.

This sequence joins TRBV2 and TRBJ1-2; D gene ambiguous. The CDR3 extends over 16 amino acids. CDR1 is SNHLY and CDR2 is FYNNEI in the germline V gene. Trimming pared 8 bases from V and 6 bases from J, leaving 25 bases between. CDR3 nucleotide sequence: TGTGCCAGCCTTGAGAGTTACCGGGCACTCAACAATGGCTACACCTTC. This sequence encodes CASLESYRALNNGYTF.

This clone was observed a handful of times. The rearrangement joins TRBV9 to TRBJ2-7; D possibly uses TRBD1 or TRBD2 (5 bases each). Germline values: CDR1 SGDLS, CDR2 YYNGEE. Trimming left V 0 bases short and J 2 bases short, with 15 bases between. The CDR3 has 16 amino acids. The CDR3 region has the DNA TGTGCCAGCAGCGTAGAGGATTTGGGGGAGACCTACGAGCAGTACTTC. It yields the protein CASSVEDLGETYEQYF.

The chain couples TRBV10-2 to TRBJ2-1; D is uncertain. V was pared by 3 bases and J by 2 bases, with 5 bases between. CDR1 and CDR2 from the germline V gene are WSHSY and SAAADI. The CDR3 extends over 13 amino acids. For the CDR3, the DNA is TGCGCCAGCAGTGAAACAGCCTACAATGAGCAGTTCTTC. Translating gives CASSETAYNEQFF.

This chain uses TRBV2 with TRBJ2-5, with 12 nucleotides matching TRBD2. The J call may be in error: the DNA end matches TRBJ2-7 better. The germline gives CDR1 SNHLY, CDR2 FYNNEI. The CDR3 is 16 residues long. CDR3 sequence: CASSDLLAGGPYEQYF. For the CDR3, the DNA is TGTGCCAGCAGTGATTTACTAGCGGGGGGTCCCTACGAGCAGTACTTC.

The J gene is TRBJ2-7, the V gene TRBV4-2; TRBD2 matches 7 bases. Germline values: CDR1 LGHNA, CDR2 YNFKEQ. CDR3 size: 15 residues. V dropped 5 bases and J dropped 13; count of bases not matched to a gene: 20. In DNA form, the CDR3 reads TGTGCCAGCAGCGTCTCCCTAGCGGTCTCGGGGGAAGACTACTTC. Translation gives CASSVSLAVSGEDYF.

This clone was counted ten times or more. The genes are TRBV18 and TRBJ1-2; 7 nucleotides match TRBD1. The V gene's germline CDR1 is KGHSH and CDR2 LQKENI. The CDR3 runs to 16 residues. J lost 8 bases, V lost 0 bases, and 12 bases had no gene match. The CDR3 DNA reads as TGTGCCAGCTCACCACCGTGGGGGACAGCGACTAAGGGCTACACCTTC. This encodes CASSPPWGTATKGYTF.

This clone appeared once. The gene calls are TRBV5-1 and TRBJ2-7; 8 nucleotides align to TRBD1. After removal of 0 bases from V and 7 bases from J, the junction contained 9 bases not matched to a gene. In germline, CDR1 is SGHRS, CDR2 YFSETQ. The length of the CDR3 is 15 residues. The CDR3 bases are TGCGCCAGCAGCTTGGGCCCGGGACAGGAGAGAGAGCAGTACTTC. The encoded protein is CASSLGPGQEREQYF.

The chain joins TRBV10-2 to TRBJ2-1, with D maybe TRBD1 (6 bases). V lost 3 bases and J lost 8, with 17 bases in between. The CDR3 has 15 residues. Looked up from germline, CDR1 is WSHSY and CDR2 is SAAADI. The CDR3 DNA is TGCGCCAGCAGTGACCCCAGGGGCGCAGGGGATGAGCAGTTCTTC. It translates to CASSDPRGAGDEQFF.

J is TRBJ2-7 and V is TRBV11-2; no clear D gene. Germline-derived CDR1 and CDR2 are SGHAT and FQNNGV. Between the trimmed V and J ends, which lost 5 bases and 2 bases, there was a span of 19 bases. The CDR3 is 16 amino acids. The CDR3 region has the DNA TGTGCCAGCAGCCCCCTCGGCAGGATTGGGCCCTACGAGCAGTACTTC. Translation: CASSPLGRIGPYEQYF.

V is TRBV11-2 and J is TRBJ2-2; D ambiguous. Per the germline V gene, CDR1 is SGHAT and CDR2 is FQNNGV. Trimming left V 5 bases short and J 3 bases short, with 4 bases between. The CDR3 sequence is 12 residues long. The CDR3 DNA sequence: TGTGCCAGCAGCGGCCACACCGGGGAGCTGTTTTTT. It specifies CASSGHTGELFF.

The CDR3, as DNA: TGTGCCAGCAGCTTAGGGCCAGGGGGTAACAATGAGCAGTTCTTC. Translating it yields CASSLGPGGNNEQFF. The chain employs TRBV11-3 and TRBJ2-1, with TRBD1 matching over 7 bases. J was trimmed by 5 bases and V by 1 base; bases with no gene match: 5. Germline CDR1 is SGHNT and CDR2 is YENEEA. The CDR3 totals 15 residues.

Here the CDR3 DNA reads TGTGCCAGCAGCGCATCGGGGCCAGGAGCTTTCTTT. Amino acid sequence: CASSASGPGAFF. This rearrangement joins TRBV5-6 to TRBJ1-1, with D possibly matching TRBD1 (5 bases). Germline CDR1 reads SGHDT; CDR2 reads YYEEEE. This CDR3 region has 12 residues. Deletions cut 4 bases from V and 10 bases from J, with 14 bases between.

This chain uses TRBV6-6 with TRBJ2-7, with TRBD1 as a possible D gene (5 bases). Germline CDR1 reads MNHNY; CDR2 reads SVGAGI (reference sequence). Trimming took 0 bases from V and 3 from J, leaving 9 bases between them. The CDR3 has 14 amino acids. The CDR3 sequence: CASSYSYRGYEQYF. For the CDR3, the DNA is TGTGCCAGCAGTTACTCGTATAGGGGCTACGAGCAGTACTTC.

This chain uses TRBV20-1 with TRBJ2-7; D gene uncertain. The CDR3 contains 8 residues. The V gene's germline CDR1 is DFQATT and CDR2 SNEGSKA (reference sequence). The CDR3 sequence: CRYYEQYF. Here the CDR3 DNA reads TGCAGATACTACGAGCAGTACTTC.

This chain uses TRBV2 with TRBJ2-3; D gene ambiguous. V was pared by 7 bases and J by 4 bases, with 3 bases between. The germline gives CDR1 SNHLY, CDR2 FYNNEI. The CDR3 length is 10 residues. CDR3 sequence (DNA): TGTGCCAGCATGGCAGATACGCAGTATTTT. The encoded protein is CASMADTQYF.

CDR3 sequence reads: CASSELAQGAFKTQYF. For the CDR3, the DNA is TGTGCCAGCAGTGAATTGGCACAGGGGGCTTTTAAGACCCAGTACTTC. The genes are TRBV25-1 and TRBJ2-5; 9 bases agree with TRBD1. Trimming removed 1 base from V and 6 bases from J; junction bases left unmatched: 9. Per the germline V gene, CDR1 is MGHDK and CDR2 is SYGVNS. This CDR3 is 16 amino acids long. The full variable domain, in which reference TRBV25-1 and TRBJ2-5 provide the parts outside the CDR3, is EADIYQTPRYLVIGTGKKITLECSQTMGHDKMYWYQQDPGMELHLIHYSYGVNSTEKGDLSSESTVSRIRTEHFPLTLESARPSHTSQYLCASSELAQGAFKTQYFGPGTRLLVL.

This clone has a count of ten or more. This chain uses TRBV6-5 with TRBJ1-1; TRBD1 is a possible D gene (6 bases). This CDR3 spans 15 amino acids. Germline loops: CDR1 MNHEY, CDR2 SVGAGI. V gave up 6 bases and J gave up 0 bases, with 14 bases separating them. CDR3 residues: CASSLDSLMNTEAFF. The CDR3 DNA follows: TGTGCCAGCAGCCTGGACAGCCTCATGAACACTGAAGCTTTCTTT.

J is TRBJ1-1 and V is TRBV27; D unresolved. The CDR3 totals 14 residues. V dropped 4 bases and J dropped 4 bases, with 13 bases sitting between them. Germline V gene lookup returns CDR1 MNHEY and CDR2 SMNVEV (reference sequence). In DNA form, the CDR3 reads TGTGCCAGCAGTTCTTCCGCATTGGGCACTGAAGCTTTCTTT. As protein: CASSSSALGTEAFF.

The V gene is TRBV7-9, the J gene TRBJ1-1, with D perhaps matching TRBD1 (6 bases). V lost 2 bases, J lost 1 base, and 20 bases lay in between. The germline gives CDR1 SEHNR, CDR2 FQNEAQ (reference sequence). The CDR3 is made up of 18 amino acids. The CDR3 DNA reads TGTGCCAGCAGCTTAACAGGGCCTTCCCAGGCCCCGAACACTGAAGCTTTCTTT. As protein: CASSLTGPSQAPNTEAFF.

The chain is built from TRBV27 and TRBJ1-1; possible D gene TRBD1, 6 bases. The V end lost 1 base, the J end lost 3 bases, and 12 bases lay between the germline ends. The germline gives CDR1 MNHEY, CDR2 SMNVEV (reference sequence). The CDR3 runs 15 residues. CDR3 bases: TGTGCCAGCAGTTTATTGGCAGGGGCGGACACTGAAGCTTTCTTT. Protein sequence: CASSLLAGADTEAFF.

This chain links TRBV15 with TRBJ2-2, with 7 nucleotides matching TRBD2. The CDR3 runs to 19 residues. The ends lost 0 bases at V and 0 bases at J; junction bases unmatched: 10. The germline V gene has CDR1 LNHNV and CDR2 YYDKDF (reference sequence). DNA for the CDR3: TGTGCCACCAGCAGAGATTTTGACAGTCTAGCGGCGAACACCGGGGAGCTGTTTTTT. This translates into CATSRDFDSLAANTGELFF.

This chain joins TRBV13 and TRBJ1-2; weak D call: TRBD1 (5 bases). The CDR3 contains 14 residues. Between the trimmed V and J ends, which lost 5 bases and 8 bases, there was a span of 18 bases. Germline V gives CDR1 PRHDT, CDR2 FYEKMQ (reference sequence). CDR3 coding DNA: TGTGCCAGCAGCCTGATAACCTCCACAGGAGGCTACACCTTC. The encoded protein is CASSLITSTGGYTF. Based on the CDR3 plus reference TRBV13 and TRBJ1-2, the full variable domain is AAGVIQSPRHLIKEKRETATLKCYPIPRHDTVYWYQQGPGQDPQFLISFYEKMQSDKGSIPDRFSAQQFSDYHSELNMSSLELGDSALYFCASSLITSTGGYTFGSGTRLTVV.

The J gene is TRBJ1-6, the V gene TRBV7-9, with TRBD1 as a possible D gene (5 bases). Trimming took off 1 base at V and 11 bases at J, with 15 bases between the two ends. The CDR3 totals 15 residues. CDR1 is SEHNR, CDR2 FQNEAQ, per germline (reference sequence). CDR3 residues: CASSLELDSRAPLHF. The DNA for the CDR3 is TGTGCCAGCAGCTTAGAGTTAGACAGTCGTGCACCCCTCCACTTT.

This clone was observed a handful of times. The chain has TRBV28 and TRBJ2-7, with unresolved D. V was shortened by 6 bases and J by 7 bases, with 7 bases between the two germline ends. CDR1 is MDHEN, CDR2 SYDVKM, per germline. The CDR3 has 10 amino acids. The CDR3 bases are TGTGCCAGCAGCATTAAGGAGCAGTACTTC. This gives the protein CASSIKEQYF.